What follows are 9 T cell receptor beta chains derived from one specimen sequenced in a study of T cells in localized non-small cell lung cancer. Measured with immunoSEQ multiplex PCR; TCRdb has only the in-frame clones, and not every one. The table records 1,500 or so clones, around 20% of them present only once. The sequencing used lung tumor tissue, collected before any cancer treatment. These receptors were obtained from a male donor aged 60 or over with stage III squamous cell lung carcinoma.

This sequence joins TRBV6-8 and TRBJ2-3, with a tentative D call TRBD1 (6 bases). Per the germline V gene, CDR1 is MNHGY and CDR2 is SAAAGT. This CDR3 region has 16 residues. Deletions cut 1 base from V and 3 bases from J, with 14 bases between. CDR3 coding DNA: TGTGCCAGCAGTTACTTCGGGTACAGGGAAACAGATACGCAGTATTTT. As protein: CASSYFGYRETDTQYF.

This chain uses TRBV5-1 with TRBJ2-3; 14 bases match TRBD2. The germline V gene has CDR1 SGHRS and CDR2 YFSETQ. The CDR3 has 19 residues. The V and J ends lost 4 bases and 0 bases, in that order; junction bases with no gene match: 10. The CDR3 spells CASSPGLAGGSKSTDTQYF. Here the CDR3 DNA reads TGCGCCAGCAGCCCCGGACTAGCGGGGGGATCTAAAAGCACAGATACGCAGTATTTT. The full variable domain, with the rest looked up from reference TRBV5-1 and TRBJ2-3, is KAGVTQTPRYLIKTRGQQVTLSCSPISGHRSVSWYQQTPGQGLQFLFEYFSETQRNKGNFPGRFSGRQFSNSRSEMNVSTLELGDSALYLCASSPGLAGGSKSTDTQYFGPGTRLTVL.

The chain employs TRBV9 and TRBJ2-7; D not certain. CDR1 and CDR2 (germline): SGDLS, YYNGEE. The CDR3 sequence is 14 residues long. V was pared by 0 bases and J by 6 bases, with 13 bases between. The CDR3 DNA sequence: TGTGCCAGCAGCGTAGTGGCAGCAATTTCCGAGCAGTACTTC. This sequence encodes CASSVVAAISEQYF.

This clone was observed a few times. V gene TRBV11-3 combines with J gene TRBJ2-2; 10 bases align to TRBD1. The V gene's germline CDR1 is SGHNT and CDR2 YENEEA. This CDR3 has 15 residues. V was clipped by 3 bases and J by 6 bases; unmatched bases: 4. CDR3 amino acids: CASSFWDRGPGELFF. CDR3 in DNA: TGTGCCAGCAGCTTTTGGGACAGGGGCCCCGGGGAGCTGTTTTTT.

This clone has only a few counts. The chain combines TRBV5-1 with TRBJ2-7; 10 bases agree with TRBD1. Germline-derived CDR1 and CDR2 are SGHRS and YFSETQ. This CDR3 spans 15 amino acids. Trimming removed 0 bases from V and 3 bases from J; junction bases left unmatched: 3. The CDR3 coding sequence is TGCGCCAGCAGCTTGGAAGGGACAGGGGTCTACGAGCAGTACTTC. It encodes CASSLEGTGVYEQYF.

Sample share makes this clone medium-sized. The chain is built from TRBV10-3 and TRBJ2-2; D remains unclear. Looked up from germline, CDR1 is ENHRY and CDR2 is SYGVKD. The V end lost 0 bases, the J end lost 0 bases, and 8 bases lay between the germline ends. The CDR3 length is 16 residues. CDR3 in amino acids: CAISESRLTNTGELFF. For the CDR3, the DNA is TGTGCCATCAGTGAGTCTCGACTCACGAACACCGGGGAGCTGTTTTTT.

By sample fraction, this clone is large. The CDR3 loop reads CASSLGGEGYTF. The DNA for the CDR3 is TGTGCCAGCAGTTTGGGGGGGGAGGGCTACACCTTC. V and J are TRBV6-8 and TRBJ1-2, with D perhaps TRBD1 (5 bases). Trimming cost V 4 bases and J 8 bases, with 11 bases left between them. This CDR3 has 12 amino acids. Germline V CDR1 and CDR2: MNHGY, SAAAGT.

Sample share makes this clone large. This chain uses TRBV19 with TRBJ2-1; the D gene is possibly TRBD2 (7 bases). Germline V gene sequence: CDR1 LNHDA, CDR2 SQIVND (reference sequence). The CDR3 loop spans 13 amino acids. With 11 bases removed from V and 2 bases from J, the gap between germline ends came to 13 bases. CDR3 in DNA: TGTGCCGTGGGGGGGCATACCTACAATGAGCAGTTCTTC. Translating it yields CAVGGHTYNEQFF.

This clone was seen more than once but under ten times. The V gene is TRBV6-8, the J gene TRBJ1-1; 8 bases agree with TRBD1. V trimming: 5 bases; J trimming: 3 bases; junction bases outside the gene matches: 5. The CDR3 extends over 14 amino acids. Germline V CDR1 and CDR2: MNHGY, SAAAGT. CDR3 loop: CASSPDRAYTEAFF. CDR3 DNA: TGTGCCAGCAGTCCGGACAGGGCATACACTGAAGCTTTCTTT.